Included here is one TCR beta chain sequence, with context. The sample is drawn from a study of CD8 T cells in Susac syndrome. Study information: When blood was drawn, the patients with Susac syndrome were therapy-naive, on corticosteroids, or on intravenous immunoglobulin alone.

In blood CD8+ and CD4+ T cells, TCR beta underwent sequencing. Isolation of CD8+ and CD4+ T cells was performed negatively, whereas enrichment of TEMRA cells was done by FACS. Roughly 0.45 to 1 ug RNA was reverse transcribed with random hexamers. MiXCR was run by TCRdb on the immunoSEQ multiplex PCR reads, yielding one entry per CDR3 protein. The table shows 150,000 or so distinct CDR3 sequences, with roughly 95% occurring only once. Per the germline V gene, CDR1 is PRHDT and CDR2 is FYEKMQ (reference sequence). The CDR3 loop spans 16 amino acids. J gave up 1 base and V 5 bases, and 8 bases lay outside the gene matches.

Sequencing used CD4+ T cells from PBMCs. The chain employs TRBV13 and TRBJ2-5, with 9 bases aligning to TRBD1. This TCR came from a human donor with Susac syndrome. CDR3 nucleotide sequence: TGTGCCAGCAGCGGGCGGACAGGGGCACCCCAAGAGACCCAGTACTTC. This codes for CASSGRTGAPQETQYF.